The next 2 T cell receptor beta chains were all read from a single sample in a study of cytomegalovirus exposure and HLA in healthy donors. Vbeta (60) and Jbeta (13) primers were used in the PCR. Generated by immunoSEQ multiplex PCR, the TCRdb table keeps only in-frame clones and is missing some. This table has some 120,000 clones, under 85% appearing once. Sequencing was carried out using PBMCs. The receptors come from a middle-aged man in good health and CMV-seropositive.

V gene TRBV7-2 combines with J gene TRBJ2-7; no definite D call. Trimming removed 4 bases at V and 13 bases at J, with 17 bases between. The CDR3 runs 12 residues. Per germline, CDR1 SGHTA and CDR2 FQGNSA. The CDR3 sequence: CASSSFRETLYF. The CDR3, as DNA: TGTGCCAGCAGCTCGTTCCGAGAGACACTTTACTTC.

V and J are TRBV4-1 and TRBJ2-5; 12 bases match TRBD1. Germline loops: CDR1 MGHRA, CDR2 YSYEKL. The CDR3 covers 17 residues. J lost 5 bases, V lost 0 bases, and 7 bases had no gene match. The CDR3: CASSQEGTGGFRETQYF. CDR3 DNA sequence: TGCGCCAGCAGCCAAGAGGGGACAGGGGGCTTCAGGGAGACCCAGTACTTC.